The TCR beta chain described here comes from a study of T-cell memory formation after mild COVID-19. Study-wide points: CD4/CD8 balance characterized clones contracting day 15 to 85, and CD4+ skew characterized later expanders.

The V end lost 1 base, the J end lost 3 bases, and 10 bases lay between the germline ends. This CDR3 has 14 amino acids. From germline, CDR1 is SGHRS and CDR2 YFSETQ. This clonotype was seen a few times. The antigen remains unidentified. TCRdb re-derived calls from the 5' RACE reads in MiXCR, one entry per CDR3 protein. Of about 82,000 distinct CDR3 sequences detected, roughly an eighth appear once; the ten largest clones hold about 27%. The TCR sequence derives from an adult woman who had mild COVID-19 (a few samples of this study predate the infection). Cell type and time point are not known. Sample: PBMCs or a T cell subset sorted from them (not recorded which). V and J are TRBV5-1 and TRBJ2-5; unclear D gene. The CDR3 is CASSLSDLEETQYF. The DNA for the CDR3 is TGCGCCAGCAGCTTGTCCGACTTAGAAGAGACCCAGTACTTC.